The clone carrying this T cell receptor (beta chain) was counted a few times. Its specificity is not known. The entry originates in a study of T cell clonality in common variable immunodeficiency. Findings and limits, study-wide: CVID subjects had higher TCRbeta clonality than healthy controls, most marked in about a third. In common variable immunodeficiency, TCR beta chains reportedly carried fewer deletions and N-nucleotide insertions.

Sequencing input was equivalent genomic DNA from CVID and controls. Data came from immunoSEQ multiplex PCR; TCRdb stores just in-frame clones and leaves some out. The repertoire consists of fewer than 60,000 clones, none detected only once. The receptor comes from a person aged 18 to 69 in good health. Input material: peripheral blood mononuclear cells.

CDR3 bases read: TGTGCCTGGAGCGGACAGGGGGTAGGAGATTCACCA. Translated, it gives CAWSGQGVGDSP. The CDR3, in full, reads CAWSGQGVGDSPLFF. The V call is TRBV30, the J call TRBJ1-4, with TRBD1 matching over 10 bases. The read comes to an end 3 residues before the CDR3 does, leaving the germline J gene to fill in the end. The CDR3 consists of 15 residues. Germline-derived CDR1 and CDR2 are GTSNPN and SVGIG (reference sequence). Full variable domain (remainder filled in from reference TRBV30 and TRBJ1-4): SQTIHQWPATLVQPVGSPLSLECTVEGTSNPNLYWYRQAAGRGLQLLFYSVGIGQISSEVPQNLSASRPQDRQFILSSKKLLLSDSGFYLCAWSGQGVGDSPLFFGSGTQLSVL.